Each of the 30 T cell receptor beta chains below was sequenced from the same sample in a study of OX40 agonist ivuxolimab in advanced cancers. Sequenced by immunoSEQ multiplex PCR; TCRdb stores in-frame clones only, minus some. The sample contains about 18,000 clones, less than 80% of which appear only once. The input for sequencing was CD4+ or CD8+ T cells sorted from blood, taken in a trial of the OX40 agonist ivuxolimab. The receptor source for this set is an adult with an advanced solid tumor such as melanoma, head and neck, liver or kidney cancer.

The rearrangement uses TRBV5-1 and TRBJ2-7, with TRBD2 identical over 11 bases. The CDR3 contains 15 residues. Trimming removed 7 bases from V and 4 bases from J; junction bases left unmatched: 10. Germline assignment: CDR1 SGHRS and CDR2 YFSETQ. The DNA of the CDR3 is TGCGCCAGCCATCTAGCGGGAGGCCCCTTTTACGAGCAGTACTTC. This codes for CASHLAGGPFYEQYF.

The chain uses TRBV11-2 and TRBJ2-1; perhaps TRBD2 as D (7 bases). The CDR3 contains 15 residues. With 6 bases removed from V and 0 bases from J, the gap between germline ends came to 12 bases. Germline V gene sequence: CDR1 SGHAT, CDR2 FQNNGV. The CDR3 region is CASSPGGFSYNEQFF. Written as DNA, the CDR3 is TGTGCCAGCAGTCCGGGGGGCTTCTCCTACAATGAGCAGTTCTTC.

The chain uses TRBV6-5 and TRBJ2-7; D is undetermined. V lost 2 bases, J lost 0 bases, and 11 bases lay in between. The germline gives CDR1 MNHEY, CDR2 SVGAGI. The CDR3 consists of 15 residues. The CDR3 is CASSYRAESSYEQYF. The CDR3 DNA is TGTGCCAGCAGTTACCGAGCCGAAAGCTCCTACGAGCAGTACTTC.

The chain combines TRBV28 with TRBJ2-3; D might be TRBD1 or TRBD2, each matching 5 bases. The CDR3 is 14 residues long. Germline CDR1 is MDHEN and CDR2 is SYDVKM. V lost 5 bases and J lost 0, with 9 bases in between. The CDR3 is CASSAGDSTDTQYF. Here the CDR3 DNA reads TGTGCCAGCAGTGCCGGGGACAGCACAGATACGCAGTATTTT.

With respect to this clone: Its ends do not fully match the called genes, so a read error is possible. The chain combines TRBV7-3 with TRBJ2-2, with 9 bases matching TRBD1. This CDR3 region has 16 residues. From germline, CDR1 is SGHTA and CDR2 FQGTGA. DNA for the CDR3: TGTGCCAGCAGCCTAACAGGGACAGGGCTTGCCGGGGAGCTGTTTTTT. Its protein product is CASSLTGTGLAGELFF.

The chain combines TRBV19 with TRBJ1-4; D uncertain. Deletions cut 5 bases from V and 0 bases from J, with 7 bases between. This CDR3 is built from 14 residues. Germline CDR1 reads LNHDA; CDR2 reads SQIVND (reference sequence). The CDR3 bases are TGTGCCAGTAGTGGAAGAACAACTAATGAAAAACTGTTTTTT. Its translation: CASSGRTTNEKLFF.

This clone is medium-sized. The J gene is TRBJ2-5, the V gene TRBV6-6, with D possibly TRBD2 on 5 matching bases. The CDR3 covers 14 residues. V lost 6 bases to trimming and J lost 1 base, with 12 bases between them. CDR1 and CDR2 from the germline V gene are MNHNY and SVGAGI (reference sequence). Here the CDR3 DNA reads TGTGCCAGCAGACCCGACTACTTCCAAGAGACCCAGTACTTC. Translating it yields CASRPDYFQETQYF.

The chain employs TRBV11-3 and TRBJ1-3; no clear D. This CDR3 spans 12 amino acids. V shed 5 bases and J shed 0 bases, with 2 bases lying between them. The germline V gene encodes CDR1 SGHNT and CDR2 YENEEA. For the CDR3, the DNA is TGTGCCAGCAGCAACTCTGGAAACACCATATATTTT. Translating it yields CASSNSGNTIYF.

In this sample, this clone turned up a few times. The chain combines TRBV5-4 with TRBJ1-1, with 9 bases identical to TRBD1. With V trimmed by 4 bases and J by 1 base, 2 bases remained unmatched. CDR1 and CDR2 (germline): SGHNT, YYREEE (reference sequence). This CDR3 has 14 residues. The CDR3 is CASSPQGANTEAFF. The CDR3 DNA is TGTGCCAGCAGCCCACAGGGGGCGAACACTGAAGCTTTCTTT.

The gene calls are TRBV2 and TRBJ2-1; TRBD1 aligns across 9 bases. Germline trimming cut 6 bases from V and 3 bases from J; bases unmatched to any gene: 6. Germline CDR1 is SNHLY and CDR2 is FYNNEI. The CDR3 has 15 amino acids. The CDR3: CASRPGQGFYNEQFF. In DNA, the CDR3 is TGTGCCAGCAGGCCGGGACAGGGCTTCTACAATGAGCAGTTCTTC.

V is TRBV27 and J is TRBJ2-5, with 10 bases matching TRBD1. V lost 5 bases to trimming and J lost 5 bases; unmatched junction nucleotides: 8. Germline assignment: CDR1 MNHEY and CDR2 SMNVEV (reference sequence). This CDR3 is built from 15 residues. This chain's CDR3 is CASSPGTGVTETQYF. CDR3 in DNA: TGTGCCAGCAGTCCCGGGACAGGGGTTACGGAGACCCAGTACTTC.

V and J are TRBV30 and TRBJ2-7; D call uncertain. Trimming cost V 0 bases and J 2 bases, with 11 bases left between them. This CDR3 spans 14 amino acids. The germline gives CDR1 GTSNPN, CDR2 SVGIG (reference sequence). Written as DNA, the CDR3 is TGTGCCTGGAGTGTCATAGACCGGGCCTACGAGCAGTACTTC. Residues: CAWSVIDRAYEQYF. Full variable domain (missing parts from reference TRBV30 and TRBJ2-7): SQTIHQWPATLVQPVGSPLSLECTVEGTSNPNLYWYRQAAGRGLQLLFYSVGIGQISSEVPQNLSASRPQDRQFILSSKKLLLSDSGFYLCAWSVIDRAYEQYFGPGTRLTVT.

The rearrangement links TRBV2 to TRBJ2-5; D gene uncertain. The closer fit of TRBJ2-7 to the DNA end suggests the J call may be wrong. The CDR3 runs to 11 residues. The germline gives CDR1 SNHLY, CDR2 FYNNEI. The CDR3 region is CASSASYEQYF. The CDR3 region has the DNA TGTGCCAGCAGTGCGAGCTACGAGCAGTACTTC.

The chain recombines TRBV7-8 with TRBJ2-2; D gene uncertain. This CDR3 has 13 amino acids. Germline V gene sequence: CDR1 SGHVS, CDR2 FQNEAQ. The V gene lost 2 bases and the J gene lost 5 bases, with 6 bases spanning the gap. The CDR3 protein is CASSLLGTGELFF. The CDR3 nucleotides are TGTGCCAGCAGCTTACTAGGGACCGGGGAGCTGTTTTTT. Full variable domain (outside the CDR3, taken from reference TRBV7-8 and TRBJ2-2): GAGVSQSPRYKVAKRGQDVALRCDPISGHVSLFWYQQALGQGPEFLTYFQNEAQLDKSGLPSDRFFAERPEGSVSTLKIQRTQQEDSAVYLCASSLLGTGELFFGEGSRLTVL.

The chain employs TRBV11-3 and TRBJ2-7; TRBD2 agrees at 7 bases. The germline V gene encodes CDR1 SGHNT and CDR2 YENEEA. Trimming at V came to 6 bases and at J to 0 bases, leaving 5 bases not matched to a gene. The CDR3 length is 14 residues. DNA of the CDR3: TGTGCCAGCAGTACGCCGGGAGGCTCCTACGAGCAGTACTTC. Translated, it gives CASSTPGGSYEQYF.

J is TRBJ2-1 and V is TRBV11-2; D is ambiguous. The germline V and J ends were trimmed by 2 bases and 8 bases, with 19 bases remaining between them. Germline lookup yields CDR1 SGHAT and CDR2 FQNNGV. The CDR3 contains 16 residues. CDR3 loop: CASSLLSTTNQDEQFF. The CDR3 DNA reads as TGTGCCAGCAGCTTACTGTCGACCACAAACCAGGATGAGCAGTTCTTC.

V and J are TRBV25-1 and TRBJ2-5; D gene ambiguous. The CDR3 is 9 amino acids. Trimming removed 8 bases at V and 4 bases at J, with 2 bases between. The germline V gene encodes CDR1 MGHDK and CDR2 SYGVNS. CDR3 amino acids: CASGETQYF. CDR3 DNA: TGTGCCAGCGGAGAGACCCAGTACTTC.

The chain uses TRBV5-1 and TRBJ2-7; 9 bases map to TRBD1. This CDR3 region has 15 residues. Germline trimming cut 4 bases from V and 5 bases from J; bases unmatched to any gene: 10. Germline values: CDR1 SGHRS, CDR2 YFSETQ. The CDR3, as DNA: TGCGCCAGCAGCCTAACCGGGACAGGGTCACACGAGCAGTACTTC. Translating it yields CASSLTGTGSHEQYF.

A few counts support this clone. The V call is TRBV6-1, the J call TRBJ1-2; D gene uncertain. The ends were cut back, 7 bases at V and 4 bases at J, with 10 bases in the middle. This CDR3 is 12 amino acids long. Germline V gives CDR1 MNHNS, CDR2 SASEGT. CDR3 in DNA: TGTGCCAGCAAGGAAGGCTCCTATGGCTACACCTTC. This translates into CASKEGSYGYTF.

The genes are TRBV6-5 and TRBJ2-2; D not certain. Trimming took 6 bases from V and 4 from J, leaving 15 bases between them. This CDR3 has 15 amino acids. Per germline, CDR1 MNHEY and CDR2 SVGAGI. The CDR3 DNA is TGTGCCAGCAGCTCTCCAGCTGTTAGCACCGGGGAGCTGTTTTTT. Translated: CASSSPAVSTGELFF.

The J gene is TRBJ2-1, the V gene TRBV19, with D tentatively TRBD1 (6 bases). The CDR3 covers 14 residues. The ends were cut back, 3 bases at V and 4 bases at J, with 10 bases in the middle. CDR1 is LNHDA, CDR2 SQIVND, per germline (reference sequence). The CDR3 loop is CASSIFGQYNEQFF. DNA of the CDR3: TGTGCCAGTAGTATCTTTGGACAGTACAATGAGCAGTTCTTC.

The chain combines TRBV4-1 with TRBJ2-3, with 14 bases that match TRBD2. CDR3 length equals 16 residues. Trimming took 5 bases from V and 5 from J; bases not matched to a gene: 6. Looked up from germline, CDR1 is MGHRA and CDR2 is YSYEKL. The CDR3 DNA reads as TGCGCCAGCAGCTTTCGACTAGCGGGAGGGGAAGATACGCAGTATTTT. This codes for CASSFRLAGGEDTQYF.

CDR3 DNA sequence: TGCGCCAGCAGCCACACCCCCGGCGATACTTATGGCTACACCTTC. It translates to CASSHTPGDTYGYTF. The rearrangement joins TRBV4-3 to TRBJ1-2, with D uncertain. Germline CDR1 LGHNA, CDR2 YSLEER. Trimming removed 3 bases from V and 5 bases from J, with 16 bases in between. The CDR3 sequence is 15 residues long.

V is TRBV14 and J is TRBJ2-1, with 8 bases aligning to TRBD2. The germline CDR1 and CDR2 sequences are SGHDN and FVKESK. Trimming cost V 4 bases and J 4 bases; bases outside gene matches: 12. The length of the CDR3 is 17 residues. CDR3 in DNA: TGTGCCAGCAGCCCAAGTGGCCCGGGAGGGTTTTACAATGAGCAGTTCTTC. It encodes CASSPSGPGGFYNEQFF.

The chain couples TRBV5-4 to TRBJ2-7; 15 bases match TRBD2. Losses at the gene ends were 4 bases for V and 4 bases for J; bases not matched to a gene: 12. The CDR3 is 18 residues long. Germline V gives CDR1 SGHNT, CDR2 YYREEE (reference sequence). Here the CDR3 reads CASSQETGTSGGLYEQYF. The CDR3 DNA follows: TGTGCCAGCAGCCAAGAGACGGGGACTAGCGGGGGGTTGTACGAGCAGTACTTC.

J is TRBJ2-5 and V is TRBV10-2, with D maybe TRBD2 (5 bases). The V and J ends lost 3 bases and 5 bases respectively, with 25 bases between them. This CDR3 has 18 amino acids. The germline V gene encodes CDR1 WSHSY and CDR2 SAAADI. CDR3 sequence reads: CASSDRPLREPTWETQYF. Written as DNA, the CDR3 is TGCGCCAGCAGTGATCGGCCTTTGAGGGAACCTACTTGGGAGACCCAGTACTTC.

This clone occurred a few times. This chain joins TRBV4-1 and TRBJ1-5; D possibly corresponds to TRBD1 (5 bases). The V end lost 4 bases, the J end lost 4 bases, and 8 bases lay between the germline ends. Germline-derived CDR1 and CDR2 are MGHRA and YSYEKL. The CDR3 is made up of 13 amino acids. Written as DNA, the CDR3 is TGCGCCAGCAGCCCGACAGTAAATCAGCCCCAGCATTTT. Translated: CASSPTVNQPQHF.

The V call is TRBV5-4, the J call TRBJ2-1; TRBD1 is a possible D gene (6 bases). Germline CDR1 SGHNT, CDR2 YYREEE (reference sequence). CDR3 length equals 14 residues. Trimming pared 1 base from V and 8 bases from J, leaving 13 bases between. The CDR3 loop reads CASSLTGSADEQFF. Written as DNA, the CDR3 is TGTGCCAGCAGCTTGACAGGGTCGGCCGATGAGCAGTTCTTC.

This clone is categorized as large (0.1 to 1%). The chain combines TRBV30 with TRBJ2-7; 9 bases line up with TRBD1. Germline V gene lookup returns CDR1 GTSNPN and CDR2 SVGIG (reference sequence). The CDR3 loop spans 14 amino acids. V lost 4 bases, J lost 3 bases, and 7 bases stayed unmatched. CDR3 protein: CAWTPDRGNYEQYF. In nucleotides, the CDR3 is TGTGCCTGGACCCCGGACAGGGGAAACTACGAGCAGTACTTC.

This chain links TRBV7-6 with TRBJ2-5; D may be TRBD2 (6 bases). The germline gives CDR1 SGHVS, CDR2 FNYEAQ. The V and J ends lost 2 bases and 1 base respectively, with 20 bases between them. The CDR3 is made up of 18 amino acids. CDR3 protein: CASSLNPHFSGLQETQYF. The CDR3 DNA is TGTGCCAGCAGCTTAAACCCACATTTCAGCGGGCTCCAAGAGACCCAGTACTTC.